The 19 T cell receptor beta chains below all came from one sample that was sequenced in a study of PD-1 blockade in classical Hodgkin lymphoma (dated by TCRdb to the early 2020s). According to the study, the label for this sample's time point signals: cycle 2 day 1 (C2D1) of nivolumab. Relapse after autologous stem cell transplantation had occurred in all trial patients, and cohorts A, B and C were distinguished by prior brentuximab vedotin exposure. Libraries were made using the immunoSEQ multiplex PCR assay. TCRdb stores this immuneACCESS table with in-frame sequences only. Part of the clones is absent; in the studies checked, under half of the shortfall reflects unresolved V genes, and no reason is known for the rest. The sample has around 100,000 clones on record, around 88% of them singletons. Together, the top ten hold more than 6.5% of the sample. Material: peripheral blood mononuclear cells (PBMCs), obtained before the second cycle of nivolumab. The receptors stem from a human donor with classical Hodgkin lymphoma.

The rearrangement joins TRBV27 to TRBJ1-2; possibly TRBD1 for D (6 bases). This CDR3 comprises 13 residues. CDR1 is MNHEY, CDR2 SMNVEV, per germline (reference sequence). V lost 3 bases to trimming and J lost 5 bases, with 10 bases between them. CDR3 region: CASSFVGGYGYTF. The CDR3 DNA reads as TGTGCCAGCAGTTTCGTAGGGGGATATGGCTACACCTTC.

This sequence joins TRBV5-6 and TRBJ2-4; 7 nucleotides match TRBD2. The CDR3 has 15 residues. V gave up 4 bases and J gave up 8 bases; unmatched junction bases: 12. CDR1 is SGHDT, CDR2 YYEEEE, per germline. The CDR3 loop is CASSRTMTSKDIQYF. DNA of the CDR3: TGTGCCAGCAGCCGAACGATGACTAGCAAGGACATTCAGTACTTC.

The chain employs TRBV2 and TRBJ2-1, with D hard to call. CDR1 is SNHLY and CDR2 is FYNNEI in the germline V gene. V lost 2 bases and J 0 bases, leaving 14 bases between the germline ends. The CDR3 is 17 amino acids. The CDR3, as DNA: TGTGCCAGCAGTGAAATTTTGGGCAGAAGCTCCTACAATGAGCAGTTCTTC. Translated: CASSEILGRSSYNEQFF.

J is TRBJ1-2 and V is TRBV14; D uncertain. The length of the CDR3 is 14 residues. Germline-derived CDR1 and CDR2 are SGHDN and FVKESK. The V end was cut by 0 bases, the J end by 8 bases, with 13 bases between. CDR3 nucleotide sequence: TGTGCCAGCAGCCAAGATCTCTGGGGTGGGGGCTACACCTTC. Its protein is CASSQDLWGGGYTF.

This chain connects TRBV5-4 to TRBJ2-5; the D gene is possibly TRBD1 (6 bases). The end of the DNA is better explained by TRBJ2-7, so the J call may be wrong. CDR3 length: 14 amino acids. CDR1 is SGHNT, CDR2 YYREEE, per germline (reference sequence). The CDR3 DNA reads TGTGCCAGCAGCCTCCGGGACAACTCCTACGAGCAGTACTTC. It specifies CASSLRDNSYEQYF.

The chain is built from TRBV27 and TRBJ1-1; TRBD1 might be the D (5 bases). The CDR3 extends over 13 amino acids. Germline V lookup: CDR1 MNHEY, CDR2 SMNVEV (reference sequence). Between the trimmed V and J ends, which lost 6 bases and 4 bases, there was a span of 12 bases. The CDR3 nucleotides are TGTGCCAGCAGACCAGGGTATAGCACTGAAGCTTTCTTT. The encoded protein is CASRPGYSTEAFF.

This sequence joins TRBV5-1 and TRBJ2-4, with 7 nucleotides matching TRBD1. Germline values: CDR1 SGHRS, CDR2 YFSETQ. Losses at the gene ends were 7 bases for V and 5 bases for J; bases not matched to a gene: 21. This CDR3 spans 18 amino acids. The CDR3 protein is CASSARQGVPSRENIQYF. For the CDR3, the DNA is TGCGCCAGCTCGGCCCGACAGGGCGTTCCCTCTCGTGAAAACATTCAGTACTTC.

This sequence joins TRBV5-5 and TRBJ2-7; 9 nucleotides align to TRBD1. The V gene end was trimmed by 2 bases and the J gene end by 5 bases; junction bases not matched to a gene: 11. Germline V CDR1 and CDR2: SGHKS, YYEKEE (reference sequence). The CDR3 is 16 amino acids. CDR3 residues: CASSLPFPGQGHEQYF. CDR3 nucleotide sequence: TGTGCCAGCAGCTTACCATTTCCGGGACAGGGCCACGAGCAGTACTTC.

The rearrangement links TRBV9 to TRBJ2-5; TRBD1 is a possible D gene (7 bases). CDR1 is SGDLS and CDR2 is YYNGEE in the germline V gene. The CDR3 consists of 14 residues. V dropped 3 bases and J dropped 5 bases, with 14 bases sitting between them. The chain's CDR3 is CASSEGPGGETQYF. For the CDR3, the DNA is TGTGCCAGCAGCGAGGGCCCAGGGGGGGAGACCCAGTACTTC.

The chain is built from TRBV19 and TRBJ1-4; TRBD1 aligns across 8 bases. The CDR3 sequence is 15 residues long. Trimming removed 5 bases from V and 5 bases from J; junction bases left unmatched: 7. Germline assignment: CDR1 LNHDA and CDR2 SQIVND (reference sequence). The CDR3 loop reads CASSLRTGQNEKLFF. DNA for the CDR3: TGTGCCAGTAGTCTAAGGACAGGGCAGAATGAAAAACTGTTTTTT.

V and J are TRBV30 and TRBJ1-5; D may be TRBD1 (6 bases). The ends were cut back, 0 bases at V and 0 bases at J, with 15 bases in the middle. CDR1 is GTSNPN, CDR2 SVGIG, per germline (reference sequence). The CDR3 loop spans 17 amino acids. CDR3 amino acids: CAWSVALTGTSNQPQHF. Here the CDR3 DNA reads TGTGCCTGGAGTGTAGCCTTGACAGGAACTAGCAATCAGCCCCAGCATTTT. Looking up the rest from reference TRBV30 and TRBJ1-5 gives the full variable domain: SQTIHQWPATLVQPVGSPLSLECTVEGTSNPNLYWYRQAAGRGLQLLFYSVGIGQISSEVPQNLSASRPQDRQFILSSKKLLLSDSGFYLCAWSVALTGTSNQPQHFGDGTRLSIL.

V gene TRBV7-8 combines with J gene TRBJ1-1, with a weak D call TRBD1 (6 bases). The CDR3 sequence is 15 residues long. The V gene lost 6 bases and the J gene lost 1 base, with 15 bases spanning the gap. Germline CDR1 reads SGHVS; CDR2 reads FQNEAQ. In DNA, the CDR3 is TGTGCCAGCAGTCTTTCGGGACAAACGAACACTGAAGCTTTCTTT. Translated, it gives CASSLSGQTNTEAFF.

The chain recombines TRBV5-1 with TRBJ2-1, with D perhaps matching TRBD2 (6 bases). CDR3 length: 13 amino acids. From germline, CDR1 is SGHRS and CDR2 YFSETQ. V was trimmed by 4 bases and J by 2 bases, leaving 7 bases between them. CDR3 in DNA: TGCGCCAGCAGCGCGGGGCCCTACAATGAGCAGTTCTTC. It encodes CASSAGPYNEQFF.

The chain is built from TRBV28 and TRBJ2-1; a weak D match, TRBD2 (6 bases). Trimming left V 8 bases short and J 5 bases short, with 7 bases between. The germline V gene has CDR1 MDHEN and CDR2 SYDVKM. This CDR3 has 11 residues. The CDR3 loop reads CASPGDNEQFF. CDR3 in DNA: TGTGCCAGCCCGGGGGACAATGAGCAGTTCTTC.

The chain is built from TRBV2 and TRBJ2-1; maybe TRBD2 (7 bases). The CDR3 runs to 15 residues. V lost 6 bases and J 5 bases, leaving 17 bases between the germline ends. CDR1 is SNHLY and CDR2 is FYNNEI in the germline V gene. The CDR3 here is CASRGGGHLNNEQFF. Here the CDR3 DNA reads TGTGCCAGCAGAGGCGGGGGCCACCTTAACAATGAGCAGTTCTTC.

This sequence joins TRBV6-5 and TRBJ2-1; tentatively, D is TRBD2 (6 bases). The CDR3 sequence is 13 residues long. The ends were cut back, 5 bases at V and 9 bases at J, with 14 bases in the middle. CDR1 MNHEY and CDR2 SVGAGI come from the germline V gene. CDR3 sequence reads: CASSRSQGGEQFF. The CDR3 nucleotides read TGTGCCAGCAGTCGATCGCAGGGAGGTGAGCAGTTCTTC.

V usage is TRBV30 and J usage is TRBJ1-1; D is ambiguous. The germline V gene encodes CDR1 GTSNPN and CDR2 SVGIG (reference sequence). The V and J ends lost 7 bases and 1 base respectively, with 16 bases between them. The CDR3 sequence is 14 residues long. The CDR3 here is CASSDSRTNTEAFF. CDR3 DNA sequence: TGTGCCTCCTCAGATAGCAGGACGAACACTGAAGCTTTCTTT.

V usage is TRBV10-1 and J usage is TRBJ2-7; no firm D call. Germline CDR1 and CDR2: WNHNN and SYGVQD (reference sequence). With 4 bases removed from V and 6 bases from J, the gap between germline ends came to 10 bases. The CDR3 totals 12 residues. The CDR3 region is CASSGGAAEQYF. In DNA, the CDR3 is TGCGCCAGCAGTGGGGGTGCAGCCGAGCAGTACTTC.

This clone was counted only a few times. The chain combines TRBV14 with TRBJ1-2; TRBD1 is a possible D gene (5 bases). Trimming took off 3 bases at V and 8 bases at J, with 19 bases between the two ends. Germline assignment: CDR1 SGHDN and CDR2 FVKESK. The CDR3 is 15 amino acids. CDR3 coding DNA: TGTGCCAGCAGCCACATTGCGCAGGGCGTTGACGGCTACACCTTC. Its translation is CASSHIAQGVDGYTF.